The clone carrying this T cell receptor beta chain was observed a few times. Its specificity is not known. This sample is drawn from a study of blood T cells in healthy people across ages. Study-level findings and limits: Possibly confounding the expanded clonotype changes was the fact that donor CMV status was unknown.

With a J-beta primer mix and a sample-barcoded 5' primer, a second PCR ran about 7 to 11 cycles. One entry per CDR3 protein, called by TCRdb with MiXCR from the 5' RACE reads. This table holds some 780,000 distinct CDR3 sequences, about 56% found once. This CDR3 is built from 18 residues. Between the trimmed V and J ends, which lost 4 bases and 5 bases, there was a span of 25 bases. Looked up from germline, CDR1 is SGHDN and CDR2 is FVKESK. Sequences were obtained from blood. J is TRBJ2-3 and V is TRBV14; TRBD1 is a possible D gene (6 bases). The TCR comes from a man aged 35 to 55 in good health. The CDR3 region has the DNA TGTGCCAGCAGCCGAAGGGGGAACACTAGGCAATTTAGAGATACGCAGTATTTT. The encoded protein is CASSRRGNTRQFRDTQYF.